One sample yielded the 23 T cell receptor beta chains listed below, sequenced in a study of blood T cell repertoires in COVID-19. Sequencing was performed with immunoSEQ multiplex PCR; in TCRdb, only in-frame clones are kept and a portion is missing. The data hold about 250,000 clones, with 86% observed a single time. Sequenced material: PBMCs or T cells enriched from blood (not recorded which). These receptors all come from a man aged 35 to 55 who had recovered from COVID-19.

The chain is built from TRBV23-1 and TRBJ1-1; 10 bases map to TRBD1. TRBV23-1 is known as an ORF, though its function is uncertain. The CDR3 sequence is 24 residues long. Germline trimming cut 3 bases from V and 0 bases from J; bases unmatched to any gene: 28. The CDR3 protein is CASSQSRDRGLPPYALKMNTEAFF. The CDR3 nucleotides are TGCGCCAGCAGTCAGTCCCGGGACAGGGGCCTACCACCTTACGCCCTGAAAATGAACACTGAAGCTTTCTTT.

This clone was seen only a few times. The genes are TRBV11-2 and TRBJ1-2, with D tentatively TRBD1 (6 bases). Trimming left V 6 bases short and J 3 bases short, with 11 bases between. CDR1 and CDR2 (germline): SGHAT, FQNNGV. This CDR3 contains 13 residues. The CDR3 DNA sequence: TGTGCCAGCAGTTATTCAGGGGACTATGGCTACACCTTC. This encodes CASSYSGDYGYTF.

The genes are TRBV9 and TRBJ1-1; 8 nucleotides agree with TRBD1. Germline trimming cut 3 bases from V and 5 bases from J; bases unmatched to any gene: 9. CDR3 size: 15 residues. The germline V gene has CDR1 SGDLS and CDR2 YYNGEE. The CDR3 nucleotides are TGTGCCAGCAGCGCCAACCAGGGGGCGCTTACTGAAGCTTTCTTT. Amino acid sequence: CASSANQGALTEAFF.

CDR3 in amino acids: CASSFTEANVLTF. CDR3 nucleotides: TGTGCCAGCAGTTTCACTGAGGCCAACGTCCTGACTTTC. The chain has TRBV12-3 or TRBV12-4 and TRBJ2-6; no definite D call. The V gene lost 3 bases and the J gene lost 6 bases, with 6 bases spanning the gap. The CDR3 runs to 13 residues.

This chain connects TRBV5-1 to TRBJ2-7, with D uncertain. The germline V and J ends were trimmed by 1 base and 5 bases, with 13 bases remaining between them. Germline CDR1 SGHRS, CDR2 YFSETQ. The CDR3 length is 14 residues. The CDR3 DNA follows: TGCGCCAGCAGCTTGCCCTTCGGGTGGAACGAGCAGTACTTC. This gives the protein CASSLPFGWNEQYF.

The chain couples TRBV4-2 to TRBJ2-7; 9 nucleotides match TRBD2. The CDR3 totals 17 residues. V shed 1 base and J 2 bases; nucleotides not matched to a gene: 9. Looked up from germline, CDR1 is LGHNA and CDR2 is YNFKEQ. CDR3 nucleotides: TGTGCCAGCAGCCAAGGTAATAGCGGGAGCACTCCCTACGAGCAGTACTTC. This sequence encodes CASSQGNSGSTPYEQYF.

The V gene is TRBV4-1, the J gene TRBJ1-3; D not resolved. This CDR3 has 17 residues. Germline values: CDR1 MGHRA, CDR2 YSYEKL. Trimming took off 1 base at V and 0 bases at J, with 13 bases between the two ends. In DNA form, the CDR3 reads TGCGCCAGCAGCCAAGCCGGTTACAGCCACTCTGGAAACACCATATATTTT. This codes for CASSQAGYSHSGNTIYF.

The chain combines TRBV6-1 with TRBJ1-1; D gene ambiguous. Germline values: CDR1 MNHNS, CDR2 SASEGT. The CDR3 is made up of 13 amino acids. With 2 bases removed from V and 3 bases from J, the gap between germline ends came to 7 bases. The DNA for the CDR3 is TGTGCCAGCAGTGAACAGTATTACACTGAAGCTTTCTTT. This sequence encodes CASSEQYYTEAFF.

V and J are TRBV7-9 and TRBJ1-1, with D uncertain. V lost 2 bases, J lost 4 bases, and 2 bases lay in between. This CDR3 has 11 amino acids. Germline values: CDR1 SEHNR, CDR2 FQNEAQ (reference sequence). The CDR3 reads CASSLLTEAFF. In nucleotides, the CDR3 is TGTGCCAGCAGCTTACTCACTGAAGCTTTCTTT.

The chain joins TRBV14 to TRBJ2-5; D remains unclear. This CDR3 spans 17 amino acids. Between the trimmed V and J ends, which lost 0 bases and 6 bases, there was a span of 20 bases. Germline V CDR1 and CDR2: SGHDN, FVKESK. For the CDR3, the DNA is TGTGCCAGCAGCCAAGAGGATCTAGGTGGCATTAGGCAGACCCAGTACTTC. This translates into CASSQEDLGGIRQTQYF.

The chain has TRBV29-1 and TRBJ2-1, with D perhaps TRBD2 (5 bases). Germline V gene sequence: CDR1 SQVTM, CDR2 ANQGSEA. The CDR3 extends over 13 amino acids. The ends were cut back, 1 base at V and 7 bases at J, with 11 bases in the middle. DNA for the CDR3: TGCAGCGTTGAAGTTAGCGAGACGAATGAGCAGTTCTTC. This encodes CSVEVSETNEQFF.

The V and J genes are TRBV28 and TRBJ2-7; 8 nucleotides line up with TRBD2. The V gene end was trimmed by 6 bases and the J gene end by 5 bases; junction bases not matched to a gene: 9. CDR3 length: 14 residues. Germline CDR1 is MDHEN and CDR2 is SYDVKM. The CDR3 DNA is TGTGCCAGCAGATCCCCAGCGGGAGTAAACGAGCAGTACTTC. It translates to CASRSPAGVNEQYF.

The chain is built from TRBV11-2 and TRBJ2-1; TRBD2 matches at 8 bases. J was trimmed by 0 bases and V by 3 bases; bases with no gene match: 4. This CDR3 comprises 16 residues. The germline V gene has CDR1 SGHAT and CDR2 FQNNGV. The CDR3 DNA follows: TGTGCCAGCAGCTTTACTAGCGGCCCCTCCTACAATGAGCAGTTCTTC. This translates into CASSFTSGPSYNEQFF.

This chain links TRBV6-1 with TRBJ1-3; no reliable D call. Trimming removed 2 bases at V and 4 bases at J, with 9 bases between. The CDR3 contains 14 residues. Looked up from germline, CDR1 is MNHNS and CDR2 is SASEGT. The DNA for the CDR3 is TGTGCCAGCAGTGAAAGGTTCGGGGGAAACACCATATATTTT. Encoded protein: CASSERFGGNTIYF.

The chain links TRBV14 to TRBJ2-5; possibly TRBD2 for D (6 bases). V was trimmed by 0 bases and J by 5 bases, leaving 13 bases between them. The CDR3 contains 15 residues. CDR1 and CDR2 (germline): SGHDN, FVKESK. The DNA of the CDR3 is TGTGCCAGCAGCCAAGACGGCGGGGATTGGGAGACCCAGTACTTC. It encodes CASSQDGGDWETQYF.

The chain employs TRBV7-8 and TRBJ1-1; D perhaps matches TRBD1 (6 bases). Trimming pared 7 bases from V and 5 bases from J, leaving 14 bases between. The CDR3 extends over 13 amino acids. From germline, CDR1 is SGHVS and CDR2 FQNEAQ. The CDR3 spells CASTTRGKTEAFF. The CDR3 DNA follows: TGTGCCAGCACAACGAGGGGGAAAACTGAAGCTTTCTTT. Full variable domain (rest looked up from reference TRBV7-8 and TRBJ1-1): GAGVSQSPRYKVAKRGQDVALRCDPISGHVSLFWYQQALGQGPEFLTYFQNEAQLDKSGLPSDRFFAERPEGSVSTLKIQRTQQEDSAVYLCASTTRGKTEAFFGQGTRLTVV.

The rearrangement uses TRBV23-1 and TRBJ2-7; 7 bases match TRBD1. TRBV23-1 is sorted into the ORF group, with uncertain function. The CDR3 totals 15 residues. V gave up 6 bases and J gave up 3 bases; unmatched junction bases: 11. The CDR3 region is CASRDKQGMGYEQYF. The DNA for the CDR3 is TGCGCCAGCAGAGACAAACAGGGGATGGGCTACGAGCAGTACTTC.

The chain recombines TRBV6-6 with TRBJ1-5; 9 bases agree with TRBD1. J was trimmed by 4 bases and V by 8 bases; bases with no gene match: 9. The CDR3 is 15 amino acids. Germline V gene lookup returns CDR1 MNHNY and CDR2 SVGAGI (reference sequence). The CDR3 sequence is CASRGGTGRNQPQHF. The CDR3 nucleotides read TGTGCCAGCCGGGGGGGGACAGGGAGAAATCAGCCCCAGCATTTT.

This rearrangement joins TRBV7-9 to TRBJ1-5; TRBD1 might be the D (6 bases). V lost 5 bases and J 7 bases, leaving 15 bases between the germline ends. Germline V CDR1 and CDR2: SEHNR, FQNEAQ (reference sequence). The CDR3 extends over 14 amino acids. The DNA for the CDR3 is TGTGCCAGCAGCACACAGGGTTTCGGACAGCCCCAGCATTTT. It yields the protein CASSTQGFGQPQHF.

The genes are TRBV5-1 and TRBJ2-3, with D unresolved. Germline V gene lookup returns CDR1 SGHRS and CDR2 YFSETQ. The CDR3 is made up of 14 amino acids. V lost 2 bases and J lost 0, with 7 bases in between. The CDR3 reads CASSFSYSTDTQYF. CDR3 nucleotides: TGCGCCAGCAGCTTCTCTTATAGCACAGATACGCAGTATTTT.

V and J are TRBV9 and TRBJ1-6; D might be TRBD1 (6 bases). V shed 0 bases and J shed 8 bases, with 15 bases lying between them. Germline V CDR1 and CDR2: SGDLS, YYNGEE. The CDR3 is made up of 16 amino acids. The chain's CDR3 is CASSVERGASDSPLHF. The CDR3 nucleotides are TGTGCCAGCAGCGTAGAACGGGGGGCGAGTGATTCACCCCTCCACTTT.

The V and J genes are TRBV3-1 (or the pseudogene TRBV3-2) and TRBJ2-4, with D possibly TRBD1 on 6 matching bases. V was clipped by 1 base and J by 8 bases, with 9 bases between them. CDR3 length equals 13 residues. Germline V gene sequence: CDR1 LGHDT, CDR2 YNNKEL (reference sequence). Written as DNA, the CDR3 is TGTGCCAGCAGCCAAGGGGGACAAGACATTCAGTACTTC. Its translation: CASSQGGQDIQYF.

CDR3 loop: CASSYSRPRGLETQYF. CDR3 DNA: TGTGCCAGCAGTTACTCACGCCCTCGAGGCCTTGAGACCCAGTACTTC. The chain uses TRBV6-5 and TRBJ2-5; D unclear. Germline V gene sequence: CDR1 MNHEY, CDR2 SVGAGI. V was cut by 0 bases and J by 5 bases, with 16 bases left in between. The CDR3 contains 16 residues.